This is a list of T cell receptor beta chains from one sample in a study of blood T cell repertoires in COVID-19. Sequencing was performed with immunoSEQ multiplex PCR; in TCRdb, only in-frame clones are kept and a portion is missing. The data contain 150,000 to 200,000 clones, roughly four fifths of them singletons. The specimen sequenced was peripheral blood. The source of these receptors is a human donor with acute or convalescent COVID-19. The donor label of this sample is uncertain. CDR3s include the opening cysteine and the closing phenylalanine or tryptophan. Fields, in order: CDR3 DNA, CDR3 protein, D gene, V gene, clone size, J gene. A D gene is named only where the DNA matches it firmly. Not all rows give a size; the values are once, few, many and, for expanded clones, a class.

TGTGCCAGCAGTGACTGGCGGGACAGCACCGGGGAGCTGTTTTTT CASSDWRDSTGELFF - TRBV25-1 - TRBJ2-2
TGTGCCAGCAGCTTAAAGGGGTATCAAGACACCGGGGAGCTGTTTTTT CASSLKGYQDTGELFF - TRBV11-1 - TRBJ2-2
TGTGCCGGCAGTGGTTGGAGCGAGGGAAGAAACACCATATATTTT CAGSGWSEGRNTIYF - TRBV2 - TRBJ1-3
TGTGCCATCAGGGATCAGGGGGCTCAAGGCTACACCTTC CAIRDQGAQGYTF TRBD1 TRBV10-3 - TRBJ1-2
TGCGCCAGCAGCTTGGGTTATTCTAGCCTCAACACTGAAGCTTTCTTT CASSLGYSSLNTEAFF - TRBV5-1 - TRBJ1-1
TGTGCCAGCAGTTTACAGTTCAGATCCTATGGCTACACCTTC CASSLQFRSYGYTF - TRBV28 - TRBJ1-2
TGTGCCACCAGCAGAGATCTCCCCCCGCCAGGGAGGTACGAGCAGTACTTC CATSRDLPPPGRYEQYF - TRBV15 few TRBJ2-7
TGTGCCAGTAGTATAGTTCGACAGACAACCGGGGAGCTGTTTTTT CASSIVRQTTGELFF - TRBV19 - TRBJ2-2
TGTGCCAGCAGCTTGTACGGGGACAGAGATCATTCACCCCTCCACTTT CASSLYGDRDHSPLHF TRBD1 TRBV5-6 once TRBJ1-6
TGTGCTAGTGGTTTTAATATTTTTGGCACAGATACGCAGTATTTT CASGFNIFGTDTQYF - TRBV12-5 - TRBJ2-3
TGTGCCAGCAGCCAAGCCCTGGGGGCAGCAAGGGAGCAGTACTTC CASSQALGAAREQYF - TRBV3-1/TRBV3-2 - TRBJ2-7
TGTGCCAGTAGTATACTAGCAGGGGGCAGTGAGCAGTTCTTC CASSILAGGSEQFF TRBD1 TRBV19 - TRBJ2-1
TGTGCCAGCAGCTTAAAGACTAGCGGGCACAATGAGCAGTTCTTC CASSLKTSGHNEQFF TRBD2 TRBV7-8 few TRBJ2-1
TGTGCCAGCAGTTACGACAGTAACCGCGAAAAACTGTTTTTT CASSYDSNREKLFF - TRBV6-5 few TRBJ1-4